These 8 T cell receptor beta chains share one sample of origin, sequenced in a study of blood T cells in healthy people across ages. Through a sample-barcoded 5' primer and a J-beta primer mix, a second PCR was run for 7 to 11 cycles. TCRdb analysed the 5' RACE reads with MiXCR anew, one entry per CDR3 protein. The sample lists roughly 1.5 million distinct CDR3 sequences, roughly 43% seen once, with more than 4% in the top ten. Sequencing used blood. The receptors stem from a woman aged 18 to 35 in good health.

The genes are TRBV29-1 and TRBJ2-3, with D unresolved. The CDR3 consists of 13 residues. The V and J ends lost 4 bases and 2 bases respectively, with 10 bases between them. The V gene's germline CDR1 is SQVTM and CDR2 ANQGSEA. This CDR3 reads CSVGPVLTDTQYF. DNA of the CDR3: TGCAGCGTTGGGCCAGTTCTCACAGATACGCAGTATTTT.

This clonotype turned up a few times. The CDR3 protein is CASSQDLLGRGSKNIQYF. CDR3 bases: TGTGCCAGCAGCCAAGATCTCCTCGGACGCGGGTCCAAAAACATTCAGTACTTC. The V gene is TRBV4-2, the J gene TRBJ2-4; TRBD2 is a possible D gene (5 bases). The CDR3 length is 18 residues. Per germline, CDR1 LGHNA and CDR2 YNFKEQ. V dropped 0 bases and J dropped 2 bases, with 17 bases sitting between them.

The chain couples TRBV27 to TRBJ1-3, with unresolved D. Germline V gene sequence: CDR1 MNHEY, CDR2 SMNVEV (reference sequence). The CDR3 has 14 residues. V shed 6 bases and J shed 3 bases, with 12 bases lying between them. The CDR3 coding sequence is TGTGCCAGCAGCCCAACACAGTTTGGAAACACCATATATTTT. Protein sequence: CASSPTQFGNTIYF.

The V and J genes are TRBV4-1 and TRBJ2-1, with TRBD2 identical over 12 bases. V was clipped by 4 bases and J by 5 bases; unmatched bases: 9. Germline loops: CDR1 MGHRA, CDR2 YSYEKL. This CDR3 region has 17 residues. CDR3 bases: TGCGCCAGCAGCCGGCCTTGGACTAGCGGGATGAACAATGAGCAGTTCTTC. Encoded protein: CASSRPWTSGMNNEQFF.

This clonotype was detected only a few times. The chain links TRBV10-3 to TRBJ2-7; D may be TRBD1 (5 bases). This CDR3 has 14 amino acids. CDR1 is ENHRY, CDR2 SYGVKD, per germline. The V end lost 3 bases, the J end lost 0 bases, and 9 bases lay between the germline ends. The CDR3 loop is CAISDSRASYEQYF. The DNA of the CDR3 is TGTGCCATCAGTGACTCCAGGGCCTCCTACGAGCAGTACTTC.

This rearrangement joins TRBV4-2 to TRBJ2-5; TRBD2 aligns across 7 bases. Trimming cost V 4 bases and J 11 bases; bases outside gene matches: 13. Germline CDR1 LGHNA, CDR2 YNFKEQ. This CDR3 contains 14 residues. CDR3 nucleotides: TGTGCCAGCAGCCTTTTGACTAGCAGCAATGAGCAGTACTTC. Protein sequence: CASSLLTSSNEQYF.

This rearrangement joins TRBV27 to TRBJ2-7, with a tentative D call TRBD2 (6 bases). Germline V gene sequence: CDR1 MNHEY, CDR2 SMNVEV (reference sequence). The V end lost 6 bases, the J end lost 0 bases, and 12 bases lay between the germline ends. This CDR3 region has 14 residues. The CDR3 bases are TGTGCCAGCAGGTCCCTCGGGGGCTCCTACGAGCAGTACTTC. It encodes CASRSLGGSYEQYF.

The chain carries TRBV7-9 and TRBJ2-2; no clear D gene. CDR1 is SEHNR and CDR2 is FQNEAQ in the germline V gene (reference sequence). Trimming stripped 5 bases from V and 4 bases from J, with 11 bases between. The length of the CDR3 is 14 residues. For the CDR3, the DNA is TGTGCCAGCAGCGTAACAGAATTCACCGGGGAGCTGTTTTTT. Translated, it gives CASSVTEFTGELFF.